This TCR beta chain was recorded in a study of T cell responses to AZD1222 COVID-19 vaccine. Broader study findings: Researchers report vaccine-associated CD4 TCRs spanning spike, with dominance at 160-218 and 743-854. Donors were mostly white British, more females; clonal diversity possibly underestimated.

Measured with immunoSEQ multiplex PCR; TCRdb has only the in-frame clones, and not every one. The data hold roughly 120,000 clones, with around 90% observed a single time. Second-dose schedules of about 4 or about 12 weeks were combined. About this clone itself: Its antigen is undetermined.

This TCR was recovered from an adult who received the AZD1222 COVID-19 vaccine. Material: peripheral blood, obtained 28 days after the second AZD1222 dose.

CDR3 DNA: TGCGCCAGCAGCTTGGCGCTCGGGAGTACGTATGGCTACACCTTC. Amino acid sequence: CASSLALGSTYGYTF. The chain combines TRBV5-1 with TRBJ1-2; no clear D. The V end lost 0 bases, the J end lost 5 bases, and 14 bases lay between the germline ends. The CDR3 consists of 15 residues. Germline CDR1 is SGHRS and CDR2 is YFSETQ. Drawing the rest from reference TRBV5-1 and TRBJ1-2, the complete variable domain is KAGVTQTPRYLIKTRGQQVTLSCSPISGHRSVSWYQQTPGQGLQFLFEYFSETQRNKGNFPGRFSGRQFSNSRSEMNVSTLELGDSALYLCASSLALGSTYGYTFGSGTRLTVV.